Presented here are 16 T cell receptor beta chains from one specimen sequenced in a study of CD8+ T cells in alopecia areata. RNA extraction and reverse transcription yielded cDNA as sequencing template. Some clones are missing from TCRdb's copy, which holds only in-frame ones; the method was immunoSEQ multiplex PCR. The sample lists about 34,000 clones; around 50% were seen once. The sequenced sample consisted of NKG2D-high CD8+ T cells sorted from blood. Every receptor here comes from a human donor with alopecia areata.

This clone was seen more than once but under ten times. The V and J genes are TRBV9 and TRBJ2-2; D gene unclear. Trimming left V 0 bases short and J 2 bases short, with 14 bases between. The CDR3 spans 17 residues. The germline gives CDR1 SGDLS, CDR2 YYNGEE. CDR3 nucleotide sequence: TGTGCCAGCAGCGTAGAAAAGTCCCTCCCTAACACCGGGGAGCTGTTTTTT. Its protein product is CASSVEKSLPNTGELFF.

The table lists this clone with a few counts. The J gene is TRBJ2-3, the V gene TRBV19, with TRBD2 matching 8 bases. The CDR3 runs 13 residues. Germline assignment: CDR1 LNHDA and CDR2 SQIVND (reference sequence). The trim removed 9 bases at V and 4 bases at J, leaving 6 bases unmatched. The CDR3 spells CASKREIADTQYF. As DNA, the CDR3 is TGTGCCAGCAAGCGGGAGATCGCAGATACGCAGTATTTT. The whole variable domain, filled in from reference TRBV19 and TRBJ2-3, reads DGGITQSPKYLFRKEGQNVTLSCEQNLNHDAMYWYRQDPGQGLRLIYYSQIVNDFQKGDIAEGYSVSREKKESFPLTVTSAQKNPTAFYLCASKREIADTQYFGPGTRLTVL.

The J gene is TRBJ2-7, the V gene TRBV11-3; maybe TRBD2 (5 bases). Germline CDR1 is SGHNT and CDR2 is YENEEA. V was trimmed by 6 bases and J by 2 bases, leaving 20 bases between them. This CDR3 has 16 amino acids. The CDR3, as DNA: TGTGCCAGCAGTGTGGCCCGGGGAAGGGAGACCTACGAGCAGTACTTC. Amino acids: CASSVARGRETYEQYF.

The sample holds one count of this clone. The chain employs TRBV7-8 and TRBJ1-2; tentatively, D is TRBD1 (6 bases). Trimming pared 2 bases from V and 3 bases from J, leaving 10 bases between. CDR1 is SGHVS, CDR2 FQNEAQ, per germline. The CDR3 length is 14 residues. The CDR3 protein is CASSLMGADYGYTF. DNA of the CDR3: TGTGCCAGCAGCTTAATGGGGGCAGACTATGGCTACACCTTC.

This clone was counted between two and nine times. The genes are TRBV4-1 and TRBJ2-3, with 9 bases lining up with TRBD1. V dropped 5 bases and J dropped 0; count of bases not matched to a gene: 6. The CDR3 loop spans 16 amino acids. Looked up from germline, CDR1 is MGHRA and CDR2 is YSYEKL. CDR3: CASSFRTGASTDTQYF. The CDR3 DNA sequence: TGCGCCAGCAGCTTTCGGACAGGGGCGAGCACAGATACGCAGTATTTT.

This clone was detected once. The chain has TRBV19 and TRBJ2-1; possible D gene TRBD2, 6 bases. Germline CDR1 is LNHDA and CDR2 is SQIVND (reference sequence). Trimming pared 3 bases from V and 8 bases from J, leaving 17 bases between. The CDR3 extends over 15 amino acids. The CDR3 loop is CASSMGRGSVDEQFF. CDR3 DNA sequence: TGTGCCAGTAGTATGGGTCGGGGGTCTGTGGATGAGCAGTTCTTC.

Only a few counts were recorded for this clone. The chain employs TRBV7-9 and TRBJ1-1; D ambiguous. The CDR3 sequence is 13 residues long. The ends were cut back, 3 bases at V and 8 bases at J, with 13 bases in the middle. Germline lookup yields CDR1 SEHNR and CDR2 FQNEAQ (reference sequence). This CDR3 reads CASSFRPGFEAFF. The CDR3 DNA sequence: TGTGCCAGCAGCTTTAGACCCGGTTTCGAAGCTTTCTTT. The full variable domain, rest sourced from reference TRBV7-9 and TRBJ1-1, is DTGVSQNPRHKITKRGQNVTFRCDPISEHNRLYWYRQTLGQGPEFLTYFQNEAQLEKSRLLSDRFSAERPKGSFSTLEIQRTEQGDSAMYLCASSFRPGFEAFFGQGTRLTVV.

This clone was counted only a few times. The chain has TRBV4-3 and TRBJ2-1; D call uncertain. Trimming shortened V by 4 bases and J by 5 bases, and 9 bases separated the two germline ends. CDR3 length equals 13 residues. Germline V lookup: CDR1 LGHNA, CDR2 YSLEER. Here the CDR3 reads CASSLGFNNEQFF. The CDR3 DNA reads as TGCGCCAGCAGCCTCGGCTTCAACAATGAGCAGTTCTTC.

This chain connects TRBV6-5 to TRBJ2-2; D is unclear. Trimming took 6 bases from V and 6 from J, leaving 8 bases between them. Germline values: CDR1 MNHEY, CDR2 SVGAGI. The CDR3 extends over 12 amino acids. The CDR3, as DNA: TGTGCCAGCAGCCACCTCGCCGGGGAGCTGTTTTTT. Translation gives CASSHLAGELFF.

The V gene is TRBV4-3, the J gene TRBJ1-1; D gene unclear. Trimming took off 2 bases at V and 4 bases at J, with 8 bases between the two ends. Germline V gives CDR1 LGHNA, CDR2 YSLEER. The CDR3 totals 13 residues. CDR3 region: CASSQYRGTEAFF. The CDR3, as DNA: TGCGCCAGCAGCCAATACCGGGGCACTGAAGCTTTCTTT.

The chain carries TRBV4-1 and TRBJ2-1; D not resolved. V was trimmed by 0 bases and J by 4 bases, leaving 13 bases between them. This CDR3 is 16 amino acids long. Germline values: CDR1 MGHRA, CDR2 YSYEKL. CDR3 in DNA: TGCGCCAGCAGCCAAGATCCAAGGGCGTTTTACAATGAGCAGTTCTTC. It is translated as CASSQDPRAFYNEQFF.

V gene TRBV7-9 combines with J gene TRBJ1-1, with D tentatively TRBD1 (6 bases). Germline CDR1 reads SEHNR; CDR2 reads FQNEAQ (reference sequence). The CDR3 extends over 15 amino acids. V shed 4 bases and J shed 5 bases, with 17 bases lying between them. CDR3 nucleotide sequence: TGTGCCAGCAGCTCGGTCATACAGGGTGGGACTGAAGCTTTCTTT. It translates to CASSSVIQGGTEAFF.

This sequence joins TRBV7-9 and TRBJ2-2, with 11 bases that match TRBD1. The CDR3 has 16 residues. V gave up 5 bases and J gave up 6 bases; unmatched junction bases: 8. Germline CDR1 SEHNR, CDR2 FQNEAQ (reference sequence). CDR3 DNA: TGTGCCAGCAGCGACCTGGACAGGGGGCGGGCCGGGGAGCTGTTTTTT. Protein product: CASSDLDRGRAGELFF.

The chain carries TRBV2 and TRBJ1-2; D might be TRBD1 (5 bases). The CDR3 is 15 amino acids. CDR1 and CDR2 (germline): SNHLY, FYNNEI. Trimming removed 7 bases from V and 2 bases from J, with 17 bases in between. The CDR3 DNA reads TGTGCCAGCACCGCCGCCGGCAGGGTAAACTATGGCTACACCTTC. Translated, it gives CASTAAGRVNYGYTF.

The V and J genes are TRBV4-3 and TRBJ2-3; D perhaps matches TRBD1 (6 bases). The CDR3 has 16 residues. CDR1 is LGHNA and CDR2 is YSLEER in the germline V gene. Trimming pared 3 bases from V and 0 bases from J, leaving 13 bases between. CDR3 coding DNA: TGCGCCAGCAGCCAGGGGACATCTTCTAGCACAGATACGCAGTATTTT. Residues: CASSQGTSSSTDTQYF.

This clone has a single count. The gene calls are TRBV4-2 and TRBJ2-1; tentative D call: TRBD1 (6 bases). The germline V and J ends were trimmed by 1 base and 8 bases, with 15 bases remaining between them. The length of the CDR3 is 15 residues. Per germline, CDR1 LGHNA and CDR2 YNFKEQ. The CDR3 DNA reads TGTGCCAGCAGCCAAGGAGAGGGGGACGGCGATGAGCAGTTCTTC. Its protein is CASSQGEGDGDEQFF.